This T cell receptor beta chain was identified in a study of blood T cells in healthy people across ages. Using a J-beta primer mix together with a sample-barcoded 5' primer, a second PCR was run for about 7 to 12 cycles. A template-switch adaptor that had 12 random nucleotides put a tag on each cDNA molecule. TCRdb reprocessed the 5' RACE reads with MiXCR, giving one entry per CDR3 protein. Seen here are some 1.8 million distinct CDR3 sequences, about 39% observed once, and the top ten hold about 23%. This clonotype was counted a single time. Sequenced sample: blood. This TCR came from a human donor in good health.

The CDR3 DNA reads TGTGCCAGCAGCACCTCCGGGACACGTGAAGCTTTCTTT. Protein product: CASSTSGTREAFF. The chain combines TRBV12-3 or TRBV12-4 with TRBJ1-1; perhaps TRBD1 as D (6 bases). V lost 6 bases and J lost 7, with 15 bases in between. The CDR3 totals 13 residues.